This T cell receptor (beta chain) was obtained from a study of beta chain features in type 1 diabetes. Of note for this clone: Its target is unknown.

Findings and caveats of the study: Sequencing of cDNA might inflate the share of cells that strongly express TCR. When VDJ junctions were examined, type 1 diabetes patients showed fewer insertions and more deletions. A greater similarity of naive, central memory and Treg TCRB repertoires was seen among patients than among healthy donors.

Expressed TCRB transcripts were sequenced because the isolated RNA had all been reverse transcribed beforehand. The repertoire was sequenced with immunoSEQ multiplex PCR; TCRdb's copy has only in-frame clones and lacks some. The sample comprises under 300,000 clones, less than 35% of which are singletons, and under 5% rests with the top ten. V lost 5 bases and J 2 bases, leaving 18 bases between the germline ends. Germline V gene data show CDR1 as PRHDT and CDR2 as FYEKMQ (reference sequence). The CDR3 is made up of 16 amino acids. A heparinised blood draw that averaged approximately 120 mL was obtained once from each donor.

The receptor comes from a young man in good health. The chain joins TRBV13 to TRBJ1-1; D unresolved. Specimen: central memory CD4+ T cells from blood. The CDR3 sequence is CASSEPGLVLNTEAFF. The DNA for the CDR3 is TGTGCCAGCAGCGAGCCGGGATTGGTTTTAAACACTGAAGCTTTCTTT.